This TCR beta chain was recorded in a study of human T cells and chemical hapten exposure. Study as a whole: TCR yields per sample varied, mainly owing to small pooled library volume differences. General study findings and limits: There were significantly more large CDR3 similarity clusters among expanded TCRs than among controls.

In its sample, this clonotype was seen many times. Antigen unknown. The study's library attached unique molecular identifiers to single cDNA molecules. TCRdb called the RACE reads again in MiXCR, with one record for every CDR3 protein. The sample has roughly 96,000 distinct CDR3 sequences, approximately 9.3% seen once. CDR1 is SEHNR, CDR2 FQNEAQ, per germline (reference sequence). This CDR3 is 19 amino acids long. V gave up 4 bases and J gave up 0 bases; unmatched junction bases: 15. Time point here: patch test 2, 6 weeks after DPC sensitization. As for treatment: therapeutic diphenylcyclopropenone sensitization with weekly scalp DPC. Each donor was an alopecia patient between 18 and 70 years of age who qualified for DPC.

The starting material was whole blood, obtained in connection with sensitization to the hapten diphenylcyclopropenone (DPC). The chain links TRBV7-9 to TRBJ2-7, with 10 bases matching TRBD1. The source of this sequence is a middle-aged woman with alopecia areata. Some clones in this sample may be carry-over from other donors' samples. CDR3: CASSSDRDRGTVRSYEQYF. The CDR3 region has the DNA TGTGCCAGCAGCTCCGACCGGGACAGGGGAACGGTACGCTCCTACGAGCAGTACTTC. The full variable domain, completed using reference TRBV7-9 and TRBJ2-7, is DTGVSQNPRHKITKRGQNVTFRCDPISEHNRLYWYRQTLGQGPEFLTYFQNEAQLEKSRLLSDRFSAERPKGSFSTLEIQRTEQGDSAMYLCASSSDRDRGTVRSYEQYFGPGTRLTVT.